What follows are 19 T cell receptor beta chains derived from one specimen sequenced in a study of OX40 agonist ivuxolimab in advanced cancers. Only in-frame clones appear in the TCRdb table, and some are missing; sequencing was by immunoSEQ multiplex PCR. The repertoire holds some 94,000 clones, with approximately 89% as singletons. The sequencing used CD4+ or CD8+ T cells sorted from blood, collected in a trial of the OX40 agonist ivuxolimab. Receptor source: an adult with an advanced solid tumor such as melanoma, head and neck, liver or kidney cancer.

The chain recombines TRBV19 with TRBJ2-1; D is uncertain. The CDR3 sequence is 12 residues long. The germline gives CDR1 LNHDA, CDR2 SQIVND (reference sequence). The V and J ends lost 1 base and 10 bases respectively, with 8 bases between them. The CDR3 spells CASSIGETEQFF. The CDR3 DNA reads as TGTGCCAGTAGTATAGGGGAAACGGAGCAGTTCTTC.

Here the CDR3 reads CASSFSQGLGGNTIYF. DNA of the CDR3: TGTGCCAGCAGCTTCTCGCAGGGGCTCGGGGGAAACACCATATATTTT. The V and J genes are TRBV11-2 and TRBJ1-3, with D perhaps TRBD1 (6 bases). V was cut by 3 bases and J by 4 bases, with 16 bases left in between. This CDR3 has 16 residues. Germline V gene lookup returns CDR1 SGHAT and CDR2 FQNNGV.

The rearrangement uses TRBV7-2 and TRBJ1-2; a possible D gene is TRBD1 (5 bases). Germline V gene lookup returns CDR1 SGHTA and CDR2 FQGNSA. The length of the CDR3 is 15 residues. Between the trimmed V and J ends, which lost 0 bases and 4 bases, there was a span of 12 bases. The CDR3 nucleotides read TGTGCCAGCAGCTTAGCGGGGGGAGGTGGCTATGGCTACACCTTC. Translating it yields CASSLAGGGGYGYTF.

The rearrangement links TRBV5-6 to TRBJ1-2; TRBD1 is a possible D gene (5 bases). CDR1 is SGHDT, CDR2 YYEEEE, per germline. V lost 3 bases, J lost 11 bases, and 14 bases lay in between. This CDR3 is 12 amino acids long. CDR3 in DNA: TGTGCCAGCAGCTGGGGGACTGCCCTATACACCTTC. Its protein is CASSWGTALYTF.

The chain links TRBV7-3 to TRBJ2-5, with 8 bases fitting TRBD1. Per the germline V gene, CDR1 is SGHTA and CDR2 is FQGTGA. Trimming cost V 2 bases and J 9 bases; bases outside gene matches: 11. The length of the CDR3 is 15 residues. In DNA, the CDR3 is TGTGCCAGCAGCTTATCAGGGGACAGGCCTGGGGCCCAGTACTTC. Encoded protein: CASSLSGDRPGAQYF.

V usage is TRBV7-6 and J usage is TRBJ2-1; D might be TRBD2 (6 bases). CDR1 is SGHVS and CDR2 is FNYEAQ in the germline V gene. The CDR3 totals 15 residues. Between the trimmed V and J ends, which lost 7 bases and 8 bases, there was a span of 21 bases. The DNA for the CDR3 is TGTGCCAGCACCCAAGGCGGGGTGGGGCGCGATGAGCAGTTCTTC. This gives the protein CASTQGGVGRDEQFF.

CDR3 amino acids: CASSRSGGDYEQYF. CDR3 bases: TGTGCCAGCAGCAGAAGTGGGGGCGACTACGAGCAGTACTTC. The chain couples TRBV7-9 to TRBJ2-7, with D tentatively TRBD1 (6 bases). The germline CDR1 and CDR2 sequences are SEHNR and FQNEAQ (reference sequence). The CDR3 contains 14 residues. With 5 bases removed from V and 3 bases from J, the gap between germline ends came to 14 bases. Based on the CDR3 plus reference TRBV7-9 and TRBJ2-7, the full variable domain is DTGVSQNPRHKITKRGQNVTFRCDPISEHNRLYWYRQTLGQGPEFLTYFQNEAQLEKSRLLSDRFSAERPKGSFSTLEIQRTEQGDSAMYLCASSRSGGDYEQYFGPGTRLTVT.

The V and J genes are TRBV30 and TRBJ2-5; 10 bases are shared with TRBD2. Germline-derived CDR1 and CDR2 are GTSNPN and SVGIG (reference sequence). The CDR3 has 14 amino acids. V shed 3 bases, J shed 4 bases, and the junction held 5 bases outside the gene matches. CDR3 sequence reads: CAWSPGLAVETQYF. The CDR3 bases are TGTGCCTGGAGCCCCGGACTAGCGGTAGAGACCCAGTACTTC.

The V call is TRBV10-3, the J call TRBJ2-7; D may be TRBD2 (7 bases). This CDR3 is built from 14 residues. CDR1 and CDR2 from the germline V gene are ENHRY and SYGVKD. V shed 4 bases and J shed 2 bases, with 12 bases lying between them. The CDR3 DNA is TGTGCCATCAGTGGCGGGGGCAGGGCCTACGAGCAGTACTTC. It specifies CAISGGGRAYEQYF.

This chain links TRBV21-1 with TRBJ1-5; the table's TRBD1 call for D was not verified on the DNA. TRBV21-1 is reported as a pseudogene. The CDR3 runs 13 residues. Written as DNA, the CDR3 is TGTGCCAGCAGGGGGACAGGGCATCAGCCCCAGCATTTT. Protein: CASRGTGHQPQHF.

The chain recombines TRBV6-5 with TRBJ2-5, with 7 bases fitting TRBD2. This CDR3 has 12 residues. With 6 bases clipped from V and 4 bases from J, the junction kept 2 bases outside the gene matches. CDR1 and CDR2 (germline): MNHEY, SVGAGI. The CDR3 loop is CASRGGSETQYF. CDR3 DNA: TGTGCCAGCAGGGGAGGGTCAGAGACCCAGTACTTC.

The chain recombines TRBV7-8 with TRBJ2-1; D gene unclear. The germline V gene encodes CDR1 SGHVS and CDR2 FQNEAQ. V lost 1 base and J lost 5, with 9 bases in between. The CDR3 is made up of 14 amino acids. The CDR3 coding sequence is TGTGCCAGCAGCTTAGTCAGCTACAACAATGAGCAGTTCTTC. Its protein product is CASSLVSYNNEQFF.

V gene TRBV6-1 combines with J gene TRBJ2-5; D is uncertain. V lost 2 bases, J lost 1 base, and 5 bases lay in between. The CDR3 has 13 residues. Germline V gene lookup returns CDR1 MNHNS and CDR2 SASEGT. The CDR3 loop reads CASSELAQETQYF. As DNA, the CDR3 is TGTGCCAGCAGTGAATTGGCCCAAGAGACCCAGTACTTC.

V gene TRBV30 combines with J gene TRBJ2-2; tentative D call: TRBD1 (6 bases). Per the germline V gene, CDR1 is GTSNPN and CDR2 is SVGIG (reference sequence). The CDR3 contains 17 residues. V dropped 1 base and J dropped 4 bases, with 19 bases sitting between them. CDR3 residues: CAWSALQGAIRTGELFF. In DNA form, the CDR3 reads TGTGCCTGGAGTGCCTTACAGGGTGCTATTCGCACCGGGGAGCTGTTTTTT.

V usage is TRBV7-3 and J usage is TRBJ2-2; no definite D call. Per germline, CDR1 SGHTA and CDR2 FQGTGA. The length of the CDR3 is 13 residues. Trimming removed 5 bases from V and 6 bases from J, with 10 bases in between. DNA of the CDR3: TGTGCCAGCAGCCCTTCACAGTCCGGGGAGCTGTTTTTT. Its protein product is CASSPSQSGELFF.

The J gene is TRBJ2-7, the V gene TRBV7-2; D may be TRBD2 (6 bases). V lost 0 bases to trimming and J lost 3 bases, with 9 bases between them. The CDR3 extends over 14 amino acids. The germline CDR1 and CDR2 sequences are SGHTA and FQGNSA. Here the CDR3 reads CASSLAATSYEQYF. The CDR3 bases are TGTGCCAGCAGCTTAGCGGCGACTAGCTACGAGCAGTACTTC.

This sequence joins TRBV19 and TRBJ2-1, with 10 bases lining up with TRBD2. The germline CDR1 and CDR2 sequences are LNHDA and SQIVND (reference sequence). This CDR3 has 16 amino acids. The V segment lost 3 bases and the J segment 8 bases; nucleotides outside the gene matches: 10. Here the CDR3 reads CASSIPSSGSGYEQFF. The CDR3 nucleotides read TGTGCCAGTAGTATCCCCTCTAGCGGGAGTGGGTATGAGCAGTTCTTC.

The V and J genes are TRBV5-1 and TRBJ2-2; TRBD1 is a possible D gene (6 bases). This CDR3 spans 18 amino acids. Trimming removed 1 base from V and 5 bases from J, with 21 bases in between. Germline CDR1 SGHRS, CDR2 YFSETQ. Here the CDR3 DNA reads TGCGCCAGCAGCTTGTTACCTTTGGGGGCCGGGCGGACCGGGGAGCTGTTTTTT. Its translation is CASSLLPLGAGRTGELFF.

The genes are TRBV10-3 and TRBJ1-5; no clear D gene. Between the trimmed V and J ends, which lost 0 bases and 0 bases, there was a span of 12 bases. The CDR3 covers 17 residues. CDR1 and CDR2 from the germline V gene are ENHRY and SYGVKD. The CDR3 region has the DNA TGTGCCATCAGTGAGTCGTTGGGGTCTTATAGCAATCAGCCCCAGCATTTT. This translates into CAISESLGSYSNQPQHF.